The 24 T cell receptor beta chains listed next were all sequenced from one sample in a study of cytomegalovirus exposure and HLA in healthy donors. Primers: 60 Vbeta forward and 13 Jbeta reverse. The assay was immunoSEQ multiplex PCR, and TCRdb's table has in-frame clones only and misses some. This sample's clone table lists 85,000 to 90,000 clones. Sequenced: PBMCs. The source of these receptors is a man between 45 and 60 years old in good health and CMV-seropositive.

V is TRBV15 and J is TRBJ1-5; 7 positions match TRBD1. The CDR3 spans 13 residues. V shed 4 bases, J shed 7 bases, and the junction held 4 bases outside the gene matches. The germline CDR1 and CDR2 sequences are LNHNV and YYDKDF (reference sequence). In DNA, the CDR3 is TGTGCCACCAGCAAGGGGGCAGGACAGCCCCAGCATTTT. Protein sequence: CATSKGAGQPQHF.

The chain carries TRBV28 and TRBJ2-7; 10 positions match TRBD2. The CDR3 length is 13 residues. Germline assignment: CDR1 MDHEN and CDR2 SYDVKM. Trimming took 5 bases from V and 4 from J; bases not matched to a gene: 2. This CDR3 reads CASSGLAAYEQYF. Written as DNA, the CDR3 is TGTGCCAGCAGTGGACTAGCGGCGTACGAGCAGTACTTC.

The V and J genes are TRBV18 and TRBJ2-5; possibly TRBD2 for D (5 bases). This CDR3 region has 14 residues. The germline V gene has CDR1 KGHSH and CDR2 LQKENI. The V end was cut by 2 bases, the J end by 2 bases, with 9 bases between. The chain's CDR3 is CASSPGLIQETQYF. CDR3 nucleotide sequence: TGTGCCAGCTCACCAGGACTCATTCAAGAGACCCAGTACTTC.

The rearrangement uses TRBV30 and TRBJ2-1; D perhaps matches TRBD2 (7 bases). V was clipped by 8 bases and J by 7 bases, with 21 bases between them. Germline V gives CDR1 GTSNPN, CDR2 SVGIG (reference sequence). The CDR3 is 14 residues long. CDR3 protein: CAAQGGGGWNEQFF. The CDR3 nucleotides read TGTGCCGCCCAAGGGGGAGGGGGTTGGAATGAGCAGTTCTTC.

The gene calls are TRBV19 and TRBJ2-5, with a possible D match to TRBD2 (5 bases). Germline values: CDR1 LNHDA, CDR2 SQIVND (reference sequence). CDR3 size: 15 residues. V was cut by 7 bases and J by 4 bases, with 19 bases left in between. Written as DNA, the CDR3 is TGTGCCAGTAATCCTGGGAGTTTAAGAGGAGAGACCCAGTACTTC. It is translated as CASNPGSLRGETQYF.

The rearrangement links TRBV7-9 to TRBJ2-1; the D gene is possibly TRBD2 (5 bases). In germline, CDR1 is SEHNR, CDR2 FQNEAQ (reference sequence). The V end lost 2 bases, the J end lost 7 bases, and 18 bases lay between the germline ends. The CDR3 consists of 16 residues. Written as DNA, the CDR3 is TGTGCCAGCAGCTTATCCCATCTTGGGAGAAGGAATGAGCAGTTCTTC. This encodes CASSLSHLGRRNEQFF.

The chain is built from TRBV10-3 and TRBJ2-7, with 8 bases fitting TRBD2. Trimming cost V 7 bases and J 6 bases; bases outside gene matches: 8. The CDR3 has 13 residues. CDR1 ENHRY and CDR2 SYGVKD come from the germline V gene. The CDR3 protein is CAIMGREAGEQYF. In nucleotides, the CDR3 is TGTGCCATCATGGGGCGGGAGGCGGGCGAGCAGTACTTC.

The chain joins TRBV6-1 to TRBJ2-4; a possible D gene is TRBD2 (7 bases). Germline V gene data show CDR1 as MNHNS and CDR2 as SASEGT. The ends were cut back, 1 base at V and 15 bases at J, with 16 bases in the middle. CDR3 length equals 13 residues. This chain's CDR3 is CASSEETSRGSYF. In nucleotides, the CDR3 is TGTGCCAGCAGTGAAGAGACTAGCAGGGGATCGTACTTC.

The chain carries TRBV4-3 and TRBJ1-4, with D maybe TRBD1 (5 bases). This CDR3 has 14 residues. V was shortened by 1 base and J by 7 bases, with 10 bases between the two germline ends. Germline V gene data show CDR1 as LGHNA and CDR2 as YSLEER. CDR3 sequence (DNA): TGCGCCAGCAGCCAAGTGGCAGGGTTTGAAAAACTGTTTTTT. Encoded protein: CASSQVAGFEKLFF.

V usage is TRBV7-6 and J usage is TRBJ1-1, with 7 bases matching TRBD1. Germline-derived CDR1 and CDR2 are SGHVS and FNYEAQ. The CDR3 runs 14 residues. Trimming took 4 bases from V and 4 from J; bases not matched to a gene: 6. The CDR3 nucleotides read TGTGCCAGCAGCTCACGACAGGGCTCCACTGAAGCTTTCTTT. Translating gives CASSSRQGSTEAFF.

The genes are TRBV28 and TRBJ2-7; 10 nucleotides match TRBD2. Germline assignment: CDR1 MDHEN and CDR2 SYDVKM. J gave up 2 bases and V 3 bases, and 7 bases lay outside the gene matches. The CDR3 sequence is 16 residues long. Written as DNA, the CDR3 is TGTGCCAGCAGTTTCTGGACTAGCGGAAATCCCTACGAGCAGTACTTC. It yields the protein CASSFWTSGNPYEQYF.

V is TRBV30 and J is TRBJ2-5; the match to TRBD2 covers 10 bases. V lost 5 bases and J lost 2; bases outside the gene matches: 8. CDR1 GTSNPN and CDR2 SVGIG come from the germline V gene (reference sequence). This CDR3 contains 15 residues. CDR3 DNA sequence: TGTGCCTGGGCCAAAGAGACTAGCGGGCAAGAGACCCAGTACTTC. Its translation: CAWAKETSGQETQYF.

The gene calls are TRBV20-1 and TRBJ2-7; the D is unclear. This CDR3 is 11 amino acids long. The germline V gene has CDR1 DFQATT and CDR2 SNEGSKA (reference sequence). Deletions cut 0 bases from V and 2 bases from J, with 2 bases between. In DNA, the CDR3 is TGCAGTGCTAGAGACGCCTACGAGCAGTACTTC. Translated, it gives CSARDAYEQYF.

The chain has TRBV5-6 and TRBJ1-2; D gene uncertain. Trimming stripped 0 bases from V and 4 bases from J, with 7 bases between. Germline V lookup: CDR1 SGHDT, CDR2 YYEEEE. The CDR3 sequence is 13 residues long. The CDR3 nucleotides read TGTGCCAGCAGCTTGGGGCAACCCTATGGCTACACCTTC. It is translated as CASSLGQPYGYTF.

The J gene is TRBJ2-1, the V gene TRBV5-4, with 12 bases matching TRBD2. Looked up from germline, CDR1 is SGHNT and CDR2 is YYREEE (reference sequence). J lost 10 bases, V lost 4 bases, and 9 bases had no gene match. The CDR3 has 15 residues. The CDR3 protein is CASSPWTSGVREQFF. The CDR3 DNA follows: TGTGCCAGCAGCCCGTGGACTAGCGGGGTCCGGGAGCAGTTCTTC.

This chain links TRBV2 with TRBJ1-2; D perhaps matches TRBD1 (5 bases). Germline values: CDR1 SNHLY, CDR2 FYNNEI. V dropped 4 bases and J dropped 3 bases, with 9 bases sitting between them. This CDR3 contains 13 residues. This CDR3 is CASSVRGDYGYTF. The DNA for the CDR3 is TGTGCCAGCAGTGTTAGGGGTGACTATGGCTACACCTTC.

The chain employs TRBV5-5 and TRBJ2-1; 7 bases match TRBD2. V lost 2 bases to trimming and J lost 8 bases; unmatched junction nucleotides: 13. The CDR3 consists of 16 residues. Germline V gene lookup returns CDR1 SGHKS and CDR2 YYEKEE (reference sequence). This CDR3 is CASSFLSGTNSDEQFF. The CDR3 DNA sequence: TGTGCCAGCAGCTTTCTCTCCGGGACTAACTCGGATGAGCAGTTCTTC.

The genes are TRBV5-4 and TRBJ1-1, with TRBD1 as a possible D gene (5 bases). Germline assignment: CDR1 SGHNT and CDR2 YYREEE (reference sequence). This CDR3 spans 13 amino acids. V lost 2 bases and J 7 bases, leaving 12 bases between the germline ends. This CDR3 is CASSFVGGGEAFF. Written as DNA, the CDR3 is TGTGCCAGCAGCTTTGTGGGGGGTGGTGAAGCTTTCTTT.

This sequence joins TRBV6-5 and TRBJ2-1; TRBD2 is a possible D gene (5 bases). The length of the CDR3 is 13 residues. V was shortened by 2 bases and J by 9 bases, with 11 bases between the two germline ends. The germline V gene encodes CDR1 MNHEY and CDR2 SVGAGI. Here the CDR3 reads CASSYPNGGEQFF. CDR3 nucleotide sequence: TGTGCCAGCAGTTACCCCAACGGAGGTGAGCAGTTCTTC.

This chain uses TRBV7-9 with TRBJ2-7; no reliable D call. Germline-derived CDR1 and CDR2 are SEHNR and FQNEAQ (reference sequence). The V gene lost 1 base and the J gene lost 7 bases, with 5 bases spanning the gap. The CDR3 runs 11 residues. The CDR3 is CASSLVLEQYF. The CDR3 coding sequence is TGTGCCAGCAGCTTAGTTTTAGAGCAGTACTTC.

The chain has TRBV19 and TRBJ1-2, with 7 positions matching TRBD1. The V and J ends lost 7 bases and 0 bases, in that order; junction bases with no gene match: 5. From germline, CDR1 is LNHDA and CDR2 SQIVND (reference sequence). The CDR3 runs 14 residues. CDR3 sequence reads: CASNPGGANYGYTF. The CDR3 nucleotides read TGTGCCAGTAACCCAGGGGGAGCTAACTATGGCTACACCTTC.

This rearrangement joins TRBV2 to TRBJ2-2, with 8 bases aligning to TRBD2. Germline assignment: CDR1 SNHLY and CDR2 FYNNEI. J was trimmed by 4 bases and V by 6 bases; bases with no gene match: 7. CDR3 length: 15 amino acids. CDR3 bases: TGTGCCAGCAGCTCCGGGACTAGTCCCACCGGGGAGCTGTTTTTT. Its translation: CASSSGTSPTGELFF.

The V and J genes are TRBV4-1 and TRBJ2-1; 9 nucleotides align to TRBD2. The V segment lost 3 bases and the J segment 4 bases; nucleotides outside the gene matches: 7. Germline V gene data show CDR1 as MGHRA and CDR2 as YSYEKL. The CDR3 has 16 amino acids. The DNA for the CDR3 is TGCGCCAGCAGCCATAGCTTCGCGGGAGGGTACAATGAGCAGTTCTTC. Encoded protein: CASSHSFAGGYNEQFF.

The J gene is TRBJ2-5, the V gene TRBV30, with 8 bases fitting TRBD2. The ends lost 0 bases at V and 6 bases at J; junction bases unmatched: 9. The CDR3 is 15 amino acids. Germline V gives CDR1 GTSNPN, CDR2 SVGIG (reference sequence). The CDR3 reads CAWSVPAGALQTQYF. The DNA of the CDR3 is TGTGCCTGGAGTGTCCCAGCGGGAGCCCTGCAGACCCAGTACTTC.